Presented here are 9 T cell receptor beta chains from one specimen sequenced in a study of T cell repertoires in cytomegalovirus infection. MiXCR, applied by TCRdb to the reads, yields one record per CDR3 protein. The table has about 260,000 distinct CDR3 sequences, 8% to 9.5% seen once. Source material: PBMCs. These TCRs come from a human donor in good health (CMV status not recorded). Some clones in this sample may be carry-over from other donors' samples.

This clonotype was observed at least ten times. This CDR3 reads CASSIDLRGYTF. CDR3 coding DNA: TGTGCCAGTAGTATAGATCTCCGAGGCTACACCTTC. The genes are TRBV19 and TRBJ1-2; D is unresolved. V lost 0 bases, J lost 8 bases, and 7 bases lay in between. CDR1 is LNHDA and CDR2 is SQIVND in the germline V gene (reference sequence). The CDR3 length is 12 residues. The full variable domain, with the rest looked up from reference TRBV19 and TRBJ1-2, is DGGITQSPKYLFRKEGQNVTLSCEQNLNHDAMYWYRQDPGQGLRLIYYSQIVNDFQKGDIAEGYSVSREKKESFPLTVTSAQKNPTAFYLCASSIDLRGYTFGSGTRLTVV.

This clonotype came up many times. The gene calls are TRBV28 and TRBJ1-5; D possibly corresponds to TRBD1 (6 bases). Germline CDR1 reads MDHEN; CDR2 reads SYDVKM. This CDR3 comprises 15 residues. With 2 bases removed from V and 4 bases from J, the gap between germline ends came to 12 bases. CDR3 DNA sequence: TGTGCCAGCAGTTTAGGTGGACAGAAGAATCAGCCCCAGCATTTT. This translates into CASSLGGQKNQPQHF. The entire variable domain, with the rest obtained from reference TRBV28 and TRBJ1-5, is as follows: DVKVTQSSRYLVKRTGEKVFLECVQDMDHENMFWYRQDPGLGLRLIYFSYDVKMKEKGDIPEGYSVSREKKERFSLILESASTNQTSMYLCASSLGGQKNQPQHFGDGTRLSIL.

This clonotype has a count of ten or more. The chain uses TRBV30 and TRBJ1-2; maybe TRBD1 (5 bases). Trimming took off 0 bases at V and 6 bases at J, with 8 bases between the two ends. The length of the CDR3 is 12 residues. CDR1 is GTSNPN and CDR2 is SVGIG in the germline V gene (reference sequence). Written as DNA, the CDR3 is TGTGCCTGGAGTGTACAGGTTAATGGCTACACCTTC. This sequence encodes CAWSVQVNGYTF. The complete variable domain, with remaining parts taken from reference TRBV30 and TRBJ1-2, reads SQTIHQWPATLVQPVGSPLSLECTVEGTSNPNLYWYRQAAGRGLQLLFYSVGIGQISSEVPQNLSASRPQDRQFILSSKKLLLSDSGFYLCAWSVQVNGYTFGSGTRLTVV.

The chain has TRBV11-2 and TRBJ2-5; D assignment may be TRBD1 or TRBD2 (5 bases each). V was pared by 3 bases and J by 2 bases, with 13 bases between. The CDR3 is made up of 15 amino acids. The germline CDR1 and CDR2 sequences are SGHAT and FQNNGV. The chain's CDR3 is CASSFVRGRQETQYF. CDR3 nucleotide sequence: TGTGCCAGCAGCTTCGTCCGGGGCAGACAAGAGACCCAGTACTTC.

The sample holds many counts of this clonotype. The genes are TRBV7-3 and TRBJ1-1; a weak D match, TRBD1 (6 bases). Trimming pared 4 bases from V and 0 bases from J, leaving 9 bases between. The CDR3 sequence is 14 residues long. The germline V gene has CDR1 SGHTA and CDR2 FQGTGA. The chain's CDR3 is CASSSGTLNTEAFF. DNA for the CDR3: TGTGCCAGCAGCTCCGGGACACTGAACACTGAAGCTTTCTTT.

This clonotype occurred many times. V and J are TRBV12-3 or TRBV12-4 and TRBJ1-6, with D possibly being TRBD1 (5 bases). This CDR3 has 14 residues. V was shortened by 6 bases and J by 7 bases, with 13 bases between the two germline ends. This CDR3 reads CASRAQEGNSPLHF. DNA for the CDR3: TGTGCCAGCAGGGCACAGGAGGGAAATTCACCCCTCCACTTT.

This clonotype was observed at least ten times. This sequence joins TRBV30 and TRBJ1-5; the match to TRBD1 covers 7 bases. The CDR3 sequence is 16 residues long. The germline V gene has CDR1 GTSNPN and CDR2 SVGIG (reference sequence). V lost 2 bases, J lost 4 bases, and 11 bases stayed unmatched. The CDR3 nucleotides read TGTGCCTGGAGTCTATATGGGGGGACAGAGAATCAGCCCCAGCATTTT. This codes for CAWSLYGGTENQPQHF.

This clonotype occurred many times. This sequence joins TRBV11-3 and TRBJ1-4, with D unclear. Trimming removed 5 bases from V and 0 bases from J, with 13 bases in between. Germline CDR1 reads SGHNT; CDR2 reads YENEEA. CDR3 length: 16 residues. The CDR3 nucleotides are TGTGCCAGCAGCCTTAGGGAGAGGGCAACTAATGAAAAACTGTTTTTT. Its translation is CASSLRERATNEKLFF.

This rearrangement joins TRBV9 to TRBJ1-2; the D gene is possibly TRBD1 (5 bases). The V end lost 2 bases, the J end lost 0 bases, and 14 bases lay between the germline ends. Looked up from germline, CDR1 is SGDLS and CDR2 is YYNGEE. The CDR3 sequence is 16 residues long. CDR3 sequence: CASSVFDRTSNYGYTF. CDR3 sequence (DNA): TGTGCCAGCAGCGTTTTTGACAGAACCTCTAACTATGGCTACACCTTC.